These 3 T cell receptor beta chains originate from one sample sequenced in a study of cytomegalovirus exposure and HLA in healthy donors. With 60 Vbeta and 13 Jbeta primers, the PCR was carried out. Sequenced by immunoSEQ multiplex PCR; TCRdb stores in-frame clones only, minus some. The table shows around 100,000 clones, with about three quarters occurring only once. Sequencing was done on a sample of PBMCs. These receptors originate from a middle-aged man in good health and CMV-seronegative.

The rearrangement uses TRBV15 and TRBJ1-5; D is unclear. V gave up 3 bases and J gave up 3 bases, with 6 bases separating them. Germline V CDR1 and CDR2: LNHNV, YYDKDF (reference sequence). The CDR3 runs to 13 residues. In DNA form, the CDR3 reads TGTGCCACCAGCAGCGACATCAATCAGCCCCAGCATTTT. Residues: CATSSDINQPQHF. Looking up the rest from reference TRBV15 and TRBJ1-5 gives the full variable domain: DAMVIQNPRYQVTQFGKPVTLSCSQTLNHNVMYWYQQKSSQAPKLLFHYYDKDFNNEADTPDNFQSRRPNTSFCFLDIRSPGLGDTAMYLCATSSDINQPQHFGDGTRLSIL.

This chain uses TRBV29-1 with TRBJ2-2; D is possibly TRBD1 (5 bases). Germline assignment: CDR1 SQVTM and CDR2 ANQGSEA. The CDR3 covers 15 residues. The V end was cut by 6 bases, the J end by 5 bases, with 19 bases between. CDR3 in amino acids: CSVENVPGRTGELFF. The CDR3 DNA sequence: TGCAGCGTCGAGAACGTCCCAGGGCGGACCGGGGAGCTGTTTTTT.

The chain carries TRBV27 and TRBJ2-2; TRBD1 aligns across 8 bases. The CDR3 covers 14 residues. The trim removed 8 bases at V and 0 bases at J, leaving 2 bases unmatched. In germline, CDR1 is MNHEY, CDR2 SMNVEV (reference sequence). The DNA for the CDR3 is TGTGCCAGCCGACAGGGGCCGAACACCGGGGAGCTGTTTTTT. It encodes CASRQGPNTGELFF.